The TCR beta chain under discussion was sequenced for a study of a mutant IDH1 vaccine in newly diagnosed glioma. General study points: Induction of immune responses by the vaccine occurred in more than 85% of patients.

A word on this clone: Its antigen is undetermined.

The protocol was immunoSEQ multiplex PCR, while the TCRdb copy is restricted to in-frame clones and leaves out a portion. Of under 25,000 clones detected, around 93% appear once; the ten largest clones hold roughly 1.1%. Noted time point: baseline, week 1 (first vaccination visit). Treatment here: pre-vaccination baseline after standard-of-care therapy. Donors harbored newly found WHO grade 3 or 4 IDH1-mutant, ATRX-lost astrocytomas. Germline loops: CDR1 SGHTA, CDR2 FQGNSA. J gave up 5 bases and V 2 bases, and 8 bases lay outside the gene matches. The CDR3 covers 16 residues. The sequence was obtained from a man aged 35 to 55 with glioma. The rearrangement uses TRBV7-2 and TRBJ1-4; 7 nucleotides line up with TRBD1. The material sequenced was PBMCs, taken from a glioma patient treated with radiotherapy, temozolomide or both. CDR3 region: CASSLQGDSMNEKLFF. The CDR3 DNA reads TGTGCCAGCAGCTTACAGGGGGACAGTATGAATGAAAAACTGTTTTTT.